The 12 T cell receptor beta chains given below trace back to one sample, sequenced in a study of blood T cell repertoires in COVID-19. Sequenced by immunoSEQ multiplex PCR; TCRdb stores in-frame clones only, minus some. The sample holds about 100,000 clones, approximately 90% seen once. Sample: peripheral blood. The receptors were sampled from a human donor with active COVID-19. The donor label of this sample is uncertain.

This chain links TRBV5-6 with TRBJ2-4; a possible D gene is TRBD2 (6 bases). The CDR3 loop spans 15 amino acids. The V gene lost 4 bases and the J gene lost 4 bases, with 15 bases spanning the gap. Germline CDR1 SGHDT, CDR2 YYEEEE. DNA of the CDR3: TGTGCCAGCAGCAGGAGGGAGATTAATAAAAACATTCAGTACTTC. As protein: CASSRREINKNIQYF. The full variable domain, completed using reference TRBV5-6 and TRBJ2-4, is DAGVTQSPTHLIKTRGQQVTLRCSPKSGHDTVSWYQQALGQGPQFIFQYYEEEERQRGNFPDRFSGHQFPNYSSELNVNALLLGDSALYLCASSRREINKNIQYFGAGTRLSVL.

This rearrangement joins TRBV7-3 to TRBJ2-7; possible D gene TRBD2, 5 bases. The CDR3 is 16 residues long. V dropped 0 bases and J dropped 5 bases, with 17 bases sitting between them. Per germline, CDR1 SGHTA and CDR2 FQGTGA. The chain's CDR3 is CASSLTGRGGMNEQYF. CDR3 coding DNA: TGTGCCAGCAGCTTAACGGGTCGGGGTGGGATGAACGAGCAGTACTTC.

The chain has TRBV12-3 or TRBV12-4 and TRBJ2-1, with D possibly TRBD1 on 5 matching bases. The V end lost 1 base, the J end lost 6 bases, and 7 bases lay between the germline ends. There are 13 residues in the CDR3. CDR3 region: CASSLGQFNEQFF. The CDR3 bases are TGTGCCAGCAGTTTAGGACAGTTCAATGAGCAGTTCTTC.

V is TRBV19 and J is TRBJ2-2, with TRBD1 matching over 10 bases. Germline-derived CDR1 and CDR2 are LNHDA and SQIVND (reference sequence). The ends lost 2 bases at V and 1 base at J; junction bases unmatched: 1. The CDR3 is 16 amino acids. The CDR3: CASSIRTGGNTGELFF. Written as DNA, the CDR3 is TGTGCCAGTAGTATACGGACAGGGGGGAACACCGGGGAGCTGTTTTTT.

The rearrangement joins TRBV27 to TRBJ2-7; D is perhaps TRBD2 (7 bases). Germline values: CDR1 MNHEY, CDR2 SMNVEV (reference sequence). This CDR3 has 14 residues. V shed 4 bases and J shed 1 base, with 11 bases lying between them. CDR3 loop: CASSYGGASYEQYF. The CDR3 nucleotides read TGTGCCAGCAGTTATGGGGGGGCATCCTACGAGCAGTACTTC.

The CDR3 DNA follows: TGTGCCAGCAGCACAGGGGGCAATAATTCACCCCTCCACTTT. Its translation is CASSTGGNNSPLHF. V usage is TRBV11-3 and J usage is TRBJ1-6, with TRBD1 matching 9 bases. With 5 bases clipped from V and 5 bases from J, the junction kept 1 base outside the gene matches. CDR1 and CDR2 from the germline V gene are SGHNT and YENEEA. This CDR3 region has 14 residues.

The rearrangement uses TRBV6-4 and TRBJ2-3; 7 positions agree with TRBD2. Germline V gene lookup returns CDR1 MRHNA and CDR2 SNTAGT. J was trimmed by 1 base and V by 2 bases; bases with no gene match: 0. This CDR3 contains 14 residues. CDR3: CASSDGGGTDTQYF. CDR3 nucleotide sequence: TGTGCCAGCAGTGACGGGGGGGGCACAGATACGCAGTATTTT.

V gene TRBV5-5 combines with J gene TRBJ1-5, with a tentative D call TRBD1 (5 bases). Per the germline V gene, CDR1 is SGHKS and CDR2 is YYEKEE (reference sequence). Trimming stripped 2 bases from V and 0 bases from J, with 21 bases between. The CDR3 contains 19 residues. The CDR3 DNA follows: TGTGCCAGCAGCTTAGAGCGGGCCCGAGGGGAGGTTAGCAATCAGCCCCAGCATTTT. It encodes CASSLERARGEVSNQPQHF.

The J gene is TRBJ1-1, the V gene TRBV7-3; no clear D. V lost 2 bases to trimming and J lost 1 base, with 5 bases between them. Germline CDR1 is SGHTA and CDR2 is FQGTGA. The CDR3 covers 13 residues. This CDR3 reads CASSLLGNTEAFF. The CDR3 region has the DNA TGTGCCAGCAGCTTACTCGGGAACACTGAAGCTTTCTTT.

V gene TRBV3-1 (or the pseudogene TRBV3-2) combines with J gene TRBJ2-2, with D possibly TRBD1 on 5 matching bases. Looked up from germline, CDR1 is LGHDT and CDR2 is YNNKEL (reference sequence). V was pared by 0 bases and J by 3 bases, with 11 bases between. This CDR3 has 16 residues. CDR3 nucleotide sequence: TGTGCCAGCAGCCAAGAAGTACAGGTCCACACCGGGGAGCTGTTTTTT. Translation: CASSQEVQVHTGELFF.

The CDR3 region is CATSDPLGGGETQYF. The DNA for the CDR3 is TGTGCCACCAGTGATCCCCTCGGCGGGGGCGAGACCCAGTACTTC. V gene TRBV24-1 combines with J gene TRBJ2-5; possibly TRBD2 for D (7 bases). With 3 bases removed from V and 5 bases from J, the gap between germline ends came to 15 bases. CDR1 is KGHDR and CDR2 is SFDVKD in the germline V gene. The CDR3 is made up of 15 amino acids.

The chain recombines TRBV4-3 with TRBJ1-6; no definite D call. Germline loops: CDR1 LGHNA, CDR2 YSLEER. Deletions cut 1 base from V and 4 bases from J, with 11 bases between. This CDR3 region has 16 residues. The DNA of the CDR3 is TGCGCCAGCAGCCAAGCCATCCGGGAGTATAATTCACCCCTCCACTTT. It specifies CASSQAIREYNSPLHF.